These 27 T cell receptor beta chains were all obtained from the same sample, sequenced in a study of blood T cells in healthy people across ages. Then a second PCR, running about 6 to 12 cycles, was carried out with a sample-barcoded 5' primer and a J-beta primer mix. TCRdb reprocessed the 5' RACE reads with MiXCR, giving one entry per CDR3 protein. Of about 800,000 distinct CDR3 sequences in the sample, about 47% were seen once. Sequencing used blood. The receptor set was obtained from an elderly man in good health.

This clonotype has a handful of counts. The J gene is TRBJ1-6, the V gene TRBV12-3 or TRBV12-4, with 9 bases aligning to TRBD1. CDR3 size: 15 residues. V lost 3 bases, J lost 6 bases, and 3 bases stayed unmatched. The DNA of the CDR3 is TGTGCCAGCAGTTTTAGGGACAGGGTTAATTCACCCCTCCACTTT. Its translation is CASSFRDRVNSPLHF.

This clonotype came up a few times. The gene calls are TRBV20-1 and TRBJ2-7, with unresolved D. Germline-derived CDR1 and CDR2 are DFQATT and SNEGSKA (reference sequence). V shed 6 bases and J shed 0 bases, with 12 bases lying between them. The length of the CDR3 is 13 residues. CDR3 loop: CSATSRSSYEQYF. In DNA form, the CDR3 reads TGCAGTGCCACATCCAGGAGCTCCTACGAGCAGTACTTC.

The chain couples TRBV10-3 to TRBJ2-3, with a possible D match to TRBD1 (6 bases). V lost 0 bases and J lost 5, with 12 bases in between. The CDR3 extends over 15 amino acids. Per the germline V gene, CDR1 is ENHRY and CDR2 is SYGVKD. The CDR3 region has the DNA TGTGCCATCAGTGAGTCCTTCAAACAGGGAGATACGCAGTATTTT. Translating it yields CAISESFKQGDTQYF.

The chain employs TRBV30 and TRBJ2-3; D is ambiguous. Germline V gene sequence: CDR1 GTSNPN, CDR2 SVGIG (reference sequence). CDR3 length equals 16 residues. Trimming took 3 bases from V and 1 from J, leaving 17 bases between them. The DNA of the CDR3 is TGTGCCTGGAGGGCCCCTCGGGCTGCAGGCACAGATACGCAGTATTTT. Translating gives CAWRAPRAAGTDTQYF.

This sequence joins TRBV28 and TRBJ2-1, with D tentatively TRBD1 or TRBD2 (6 bases each). The DNA end is a closer match to TRBJ2-7, so the J assignment may be wrong. CDR3 length equals 15 residues. Germline CDR1 is MDHEN and CDR2 is SYDVKM. The CDR3 nucleotides are TGTGCCAGCAGTTTAATAGCGGTCGGGGACAATGAGCAGTACTTC. This gives the protein CASSLIAVGDNEQYF.

CDR3 nucleotide sequence: TGTGCCATCAGTGAAGAACCGAGAGCGGTGTGGGGTCGGTCGGAGACCCAGTACTTC. As protein: CAISEEPRAVWGRSETQYF. The chain uses TRBV10-3 and TRBJ2-5; the D gene is possibly TRBD2 (5 bases). V was pared by 3 bases and J by 5 bases, with 28 bases between. CDR3 size: 19 residues. Germline V gene lookup returns CDR1 ENHRY and CDR2 SYGVKD.

V is TRBV27 and J is TRBJ2-1; TRBD2 aligns across 8 bases. With the DNA end fitting TRBJ2-7 better, the J assignment may be wrong. Germline CDR1 is MNHEY and CDR2 is SMNVEV (reference sequence). This CDR3 comprises 15 residues. The CDR3 region is CASSFLAGSYNEQYF. DNA for the CDR3: TGTGCCAGCAGTTTCCTAGCGGGCTCCTACAATGAGCAGTACTTC.

This chain connects TRBV12-3 or TRBV12-4 to TRBJ2-7; 7 bases align to TRBD1. The J call is in doubt because the DNA end fits TRBJ2-4 better. The CDR3 is made up of 16 amino acids. In DNA, the CDR3 is TGTGCCAGCACCCCCGACAGGGCTTTTCCCAAAAACATTCAGTACTTC. Translating gives CASTPDRAFPKNIQYF.

The chain carries TRBV14 and TRBJ2-1, with D unclear. Germline CDR1 SGHDN, CDR2 FVKESK. This CDR3 region has 15 residues. The V and J ends lost 0 bases and 8 bases respectively, with 14 bases between them. The CDR3 is CASSQDHGRAHEQFF. The CDR3 coding sequence is TGTGCCAGCAGCCAAGATCACGGCCGAGCGCATGAGCAGTTCTTC.

V and J are TRBV29-1 and TRBJ2-5; weak D call: TRBD1 (6 bases). This CDR3 contains 13 residues. The germline gives CDR1 SQVTM, CDR2 ANQGSEA. Trimming pared 4 bases from V and 5 bases from J, leaving 14 bases between. The CDR3 DNA reads as TGCAGCGTTGTGGCCATGAGGGGGGAGACCCAGTACTTC. Amino acids: CSVVAMRGETQYF.

The rearrangement uses TRBV18 and TRBJ2-4; D call uncertain. With the DNA end fitting TRBJ2-7 better, the J assignment may be wrong. The germline V gene encodes CDR1 KGHSH and CDR2 LQKENI. The CDR3 extends over 15 amino acids. In DNA, the CDR3 is TGTGCCAGCTCACCACCGTCGGTGGTCGCGACCGAGCAGTACTTC. Encoded protein: CASSPPSVVATEQYF.

This clonotype was observed many times. The chain uses TRBV11-3 and TRBJ2-5; D unclear. CDR1 and CDR2 from the germline V gene are SGHNT and YENEEA. The CDR3 length is 15 residues. Trimming cost V 0 bases and J 4 bases, with 12 bases left between them. The CDR3 loop is CASSLEGSYTETQYF. The DNA of the CDR3 is TGTGCCAGCAGCTTAGAGGGTAGTTATACAGAGACCCAGTACTTC.

The chain is built from TRBV13 and TRBJ2-1, with 12 bases aligning to TRBD2. This CDR3 spans 15 amino acids. The germline gives CDR1 PRHDT, CDR2 FYEKMQ (reference sequence). V shed 5 bases and J 5 bases; nucleotides not matched to a gene: 4. CDR3 residues: CASSRTSGNDNEQFF. CDR3 in DNA: TGTGCCAGCAGCCGGACTAGCGGGAACGACAATGAGCAGTTCTTC.

The chain employs TRBV27 and TRBJ2-7; D unresolved. V was pared by 6 bases and J by 2 bases, with 14 bases between. Germline V gives CDR1 MNHEY, CDR2 SMNVEV (reference sequence). The CDR3 runs to 14 residues. CDR3 nucleotide sequence: TGTGCCAGCAGCCTCGCCAGGAACCCCTACGAGCAGTACTTC. Amino acids: CASSLARNPYEQYF.

This clonotype was observed a few times. V gene TRBV7-2 combines with J gene TRBJ2-1, with 8 bases aligning to TRBD1. This CDR3 is 13 amino acids long. Germline V lookup: CDR1 SGHTA, CDR2 FQGNSA. With 0 bases clipped from V and 10 bases from J, the junction kept 2 bases outside the gene matches. The CDR3 protein is CASSLAAGGEQFF. For the CDR3, the DNA is TGTGCCAGCAGCTTAGCAGCAGGGGGCGAGCAGTTCTTC.

The chain combines TRBV2 with TRBJ2-7, with TRBD1 as a possible D gene (5 bases). V was clipped by 7 bases and J by 2 bases, with 15 bases between them. The CDR3 runs to 14 residues. In germline, CDR1 is SNHLY, CDR2 FYNNEI. Written as DNA, the CDR3 is TGTGCCAGCAAAGAACAGGTCCCCCCCTACGAGCAGTACTTC. Protein sequence: CASKEQVPPYEQYF. Looking up the rest from reference TRBV2 and TRBJ2-7 gives the full variable domain: EPEVTQTPSHQVTQMGQEVILRCVPISNHLYFYWYRQILGQKVEFLVSFYNNEISEKSEIFDDQFSVERPDGSNFTLKIRSTKLEDSAMYFCASKEQVPPYEQYFGPGTRLTVT.

Concerning this clonotype: A read error may produce the germline difference seen at one junction end. This chain connects TRBV2 to TRBJ2-2; maybe TRBD2 (5 bases). Germline V CDR1 and CDR2: SNHLY, FYNNEI. The CDR3 sequence is 13 residues long. CDR3 amino acids: CASGEARGGELFF. Here the CDR3 DNA reads TGTGCCAGCGGTGAAGCTCGGGGCGGGGAGCTGTTTTTT.

This sequence joins TRBV12-3 or TRBV12-4 and TRBJ1-3; TRBD1 matches 7 bases. The CDR3 is made up of 17 amino acids. V dropped 5 bases and J dropped 0; count of bases not matched to a gene: 10. CDR3 nucleotides: TGTGCCAGCAGTCGTAGCTTGGACAGGAGCTCTGGAAACACCATATATTTT. Protein: CASSRSLDRSSGNTIYF.

The gene calls are TRBV10-1 and TRBJ2-3, with TRBD1 identical over 8 bases. The CDR3 contains 14 residues. The germline CDR1 and CDR2 sequences are WNHNN and SYGVQD (reference sequence). V dropped 5 bases and J dropped 4; count of bases not matched to a gene: 5. The CDR3 nucleotides read TGCGCCAGCAGTCTTCAGGGGGCCTCAGATACGCAGTATTTT. Translation: CASSLQGASDTQYF.

The chain combines TRBV29-1 with TRBJ2-1; no clear D. Germline CDR1 and CDR2: SQVTM and ANQGSEA. V was pared by 6 bases and J by 9 bases, with 12 bases between. The CDR3 is 11 residues long. Here the CDR3 DNA reads TGCAGCGTCCCAGTAGTGGGTGAGCAGTTCTTC. As protein: CSVPVVGEQFF.

This chain connects TRBV20-1 to TRBJ2-3; 7 nucleotides align to TRBD2. Germline CDR1 reads DFQATT; CDR2 reads SNEGSKA (reference sequence). V gave up 3 bases and J gave up 0 bases; unmatched junction bases: 9. CDR3 length: 16 amino acids. The CDR3 protein is CSASITGGPSTDTQYF. CDR3 DNA sequence: TGCAGTGCTAGCATTACGGGGGGACCTAGCACAGATACGCAGTATTTT.

Notes on this clonotype: One end of the junction does not line up with germline, which may come from a read error. The gene calls are TRBV20-1 and TRBJ2-7, with 8 bases identical to TRBD1. This CDR3 spans 14 amino acids. Germline V gene lookup returns CDR1 DFQATT and CDR2 SNEGSKA (reference sequence). The CDR3 DNA sequence: TGCAGTGCAAGAACCGGGACAGGTCGCTACGAGCGGTACTTC. As protein: CSARTGTGRYERYF.

To note about this clonotype: This may arise from a read error, as a much more abundant clone is one base away. The rearrangement uses TRBV20-1 and TRBJ2-1; TRBD1 matches 9 bases. Germline lookup yields CDR1 DFQATT and CDR2 SNEGSKA (reference sequence). After removal of 4 bases from V and 3 bases from J, the junction contained 4 bases not matched to a gene. The CDR3 has 14 amino acids. CDR3 protein: CSAKQGAVYNEQFF. Here the CDR3 DNA reads TGCAGTGCTAAACAGGGGGCGGTCTACAATGAGCAGTTCTTC.

V is TRBV6-2 or TRBV6-3 and J is TRBJ2-4; 7 bases align to TRBD2. Matching the DNA end better, TRBJ2-7 makes the J call doubtful. Per the germline V gene, CDR1 is MNHEY and CDR2 is SVGEGT. This CDR3 contains 13 residues. The CDR3 sequence is CASTVPGGREQYF. Here the CDR3 DNA reads TGTGCCAGCACCGTCCCGGGGGGTCGCGAGCAGTACTTC.

The table lists this clonotype with a count of one. The junction differs from germline at one of its ends, possibly a read error. The chain has TRBV7-2 and TRBJ1-2; D perhaps matches TRBD1 (6 bases). The germline V gene encodes CDR1 SGHTA and CDR2 FQGNSA. The CDR3 is 14 amino acids. This CDR3 reads CASTLDRGYYGYTF. The CDR3 nucleotides are TGTGCCAGCACCTTAGATAGGGGGTACTATGGCTACACCTTC.

This clonotype was counted only a few times. This chain links TRBV3-1 with TRBJ1-4; 7 bases match TRBD1. The CDR3 length is 13 residues. Germline V lookup: CDR1 LGHDT, CDR2 YNNKEL (reference sequence). The trim removed 10 bases at V and 8 bases at J, leaving 10 bases unmatched. CDR3 bases: TGTGCCATCAGTAGGGGGCTAGAGGAAAAACTGTTTTTT. Encoded protein: CAISRGLEEKLFF.

This clonotype was counted between two and nine times. This sequence joins TRBV6-5 and TRBJ2-4, with 8 positions matching TRBD2. The CDR3 covers 15 residues. The germline CDR1 and CDR2 sequences are MNHEY and SVGAGI. The V and J ends lost 0 bases and 6 bases, in that order; junction bases with no gene match: 4. This chain's CDR3 is CASSYSFAGGNIQYF. In nucleotides, the CDR3 is TGTGCCAGCAGTTACTCGTTCGCGGGAGGAAACATTCAGTACTTC.